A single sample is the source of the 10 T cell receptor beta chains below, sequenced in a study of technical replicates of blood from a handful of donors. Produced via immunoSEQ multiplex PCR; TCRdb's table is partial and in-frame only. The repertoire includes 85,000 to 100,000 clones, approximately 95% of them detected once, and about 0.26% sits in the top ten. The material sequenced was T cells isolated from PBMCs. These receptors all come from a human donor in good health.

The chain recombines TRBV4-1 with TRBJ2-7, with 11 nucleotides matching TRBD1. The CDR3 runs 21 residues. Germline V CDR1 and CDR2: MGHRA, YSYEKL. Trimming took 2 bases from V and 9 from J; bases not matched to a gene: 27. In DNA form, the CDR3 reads TGCGCCAGCAGCCAAACCTTAACGTCACCGGGACAGGGGGTTGACAATAAAGGGCAGTACTTC. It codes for CASSQTLTSPGQGVDNKGQYF.

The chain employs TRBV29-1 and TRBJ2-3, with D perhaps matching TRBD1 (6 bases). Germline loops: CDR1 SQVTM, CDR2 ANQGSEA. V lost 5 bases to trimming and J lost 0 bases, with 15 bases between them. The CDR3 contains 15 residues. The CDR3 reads CSVTERTVSTDTQYF. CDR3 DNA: TGCAGCGTTACGGAAAGGACAGTTAGCACAGATACGCAGTATTTT.

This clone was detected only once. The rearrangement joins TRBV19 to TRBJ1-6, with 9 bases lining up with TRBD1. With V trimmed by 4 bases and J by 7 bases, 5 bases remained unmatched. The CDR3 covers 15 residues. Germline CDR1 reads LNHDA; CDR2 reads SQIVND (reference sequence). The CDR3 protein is CASSTAGTGNSPLHF. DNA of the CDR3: TGTGCCAGTAGTACCGCGGGGACAGGGAATTCACCCCTCCACTTT.

CDR3 nucleotides: TGTGCCAGCAGTTGGGACAGAATCAATCAGCCCCAGCATTTT. Translated: CASSWDRINQPQHF. The chain carries TRBV6-5 and TRBJ1-5, with 7 positions matching TRBD1. V lost 4 bases, J lost 3 bases, and 3 bases stayed unmatched. The CDR3 has 14 amino acids. Germline loops: CDR1 MNHEY, CDR2 SVGAGI.

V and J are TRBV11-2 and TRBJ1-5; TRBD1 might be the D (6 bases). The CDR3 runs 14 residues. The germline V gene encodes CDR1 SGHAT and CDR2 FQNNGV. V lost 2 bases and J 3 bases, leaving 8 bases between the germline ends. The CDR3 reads CASSLSGDNQPQHF. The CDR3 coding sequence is TGTGCCAGCAGCTTATCAGGGGACAATCAGCCCCAGCATTTT.

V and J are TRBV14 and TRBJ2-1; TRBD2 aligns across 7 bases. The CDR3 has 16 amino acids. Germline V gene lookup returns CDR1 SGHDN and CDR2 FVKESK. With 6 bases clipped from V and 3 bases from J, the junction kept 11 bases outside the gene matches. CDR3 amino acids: CASRVTSSGDYNEQFF. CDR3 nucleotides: TGTGCCAGCAGGGTTACCTCTAGCGGCGACTACAATGAGCAGTTCTTC. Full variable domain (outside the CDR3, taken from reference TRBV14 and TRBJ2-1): EAGVTQFPSHSVIEKGQTVTLRCDPISGHDNLYWYRRVMGKEIKFLLHFVKESKQDESGMPNNRFLAERTGGTYSTLKVQPAELEDSGVYFCASRVTSSGDYNEQFFGPGTRLTVL.

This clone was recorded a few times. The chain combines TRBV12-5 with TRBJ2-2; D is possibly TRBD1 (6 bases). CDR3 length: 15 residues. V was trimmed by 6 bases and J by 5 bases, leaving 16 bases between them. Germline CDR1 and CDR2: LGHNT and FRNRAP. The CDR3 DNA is TGTGCTAGTGGCCGTTCTGGGGGCCGAACCGGGGAGCTGTTTTTT. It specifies CASGRSGGRTGELFF.

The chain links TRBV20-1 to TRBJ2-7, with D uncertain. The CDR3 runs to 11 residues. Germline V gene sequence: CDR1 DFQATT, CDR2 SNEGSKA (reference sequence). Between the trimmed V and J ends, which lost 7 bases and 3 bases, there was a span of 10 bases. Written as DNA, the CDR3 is TGCAGTGTCCAAGACAACTACGAGCAGTACTTC. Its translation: CSVQDNYEQYF.

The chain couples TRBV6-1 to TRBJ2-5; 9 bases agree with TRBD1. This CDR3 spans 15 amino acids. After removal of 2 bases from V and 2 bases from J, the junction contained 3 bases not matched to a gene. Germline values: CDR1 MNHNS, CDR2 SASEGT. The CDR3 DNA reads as TGTGCCAGCAGTGAACTCGACAGGGGGCAAGAGACCCAGTACTTC. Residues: CASSELDRGQETQYF.

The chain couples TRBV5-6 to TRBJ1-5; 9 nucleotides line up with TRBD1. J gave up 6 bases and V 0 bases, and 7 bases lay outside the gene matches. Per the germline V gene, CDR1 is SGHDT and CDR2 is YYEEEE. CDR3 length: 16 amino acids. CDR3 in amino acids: CASSLGAGTGTQPQHF. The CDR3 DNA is TGTGCCAGCAGCTTGGGTGCTGGGACAGGGACTCAGCCCCAGCATTTT.